This TCR beta chain was sequenced during a study of post-analysis software for immune sequencing data (dated by TCRdb to between 2014 and 2016). Notes on the research overall: Relapsing-remitting, secondary progressive and progressive-relapsing multiple sclerosis were recorded as disease courses, and subtype annotation was lacking for some patients. A subset of samples was prepared in parallel using single-end sample barcoding, then pooled and co-amplified after Illumina adapter ligation. The patient repertoires were set against 11 previously published healthy control repertoires from donors whose ages ranged from about 6 to 25 years. Paper-wide results and their limitations: Significantly lower normalized Chao1 diversity was found in multiple sclerosis patients than in controls, suggesting substantial peripheral T-cell clonal expansion. Significantly higher frequencies in patients than in controls were found for several TRBV segments, including TRBV5-6, TRBV5-1 and TRBV20-1. The multiple sclerosis patient group was slightly younger than the control group. Strong co-clustering of samples prepared in the same batch was shown by direct clustering with F measure, prompting a batch-effect correction.

To demonstrate the VDJtools post-analysis software, TCR beta repertoires were profiled from the peripheral blood of about 13 young patients with multiple sclerosis. Multiple sclerosis patients were children and adolescents aged about 6 to 16 years. Reading the germline V gene gives CDR1 SGHRS and CDR2 YFSETQ. Deletion took 0 bases off V and 4 bases off J, with a span of 5 bases between the germline ends. From the cysteine through the phenylalanine, the CDR3 covers 14 amino acids. Only the CDR3 DNA stays, 42 bases, in frame from base 1. Libraries were built with PCR. The sequencer listed for this sample is Illumina HiSeq 2500. To reduce PCR and sequencing biases, unique molecular identifiers were built into the TCR beta cDNA libraries. Per 1 to 10 million input T cells, approximately 500,000 cDNA molecules were obtained, such that each molecule approximated one T cell. The same protocol used for the earlier healthy control dataset was applied to prepare and sequence the patient libraries. Samples belonging to the same batch were prepared together, multiplexed and sequenced on a shared HiSeq lane. Under the source paper's analysis protocol: MIGEC handled the raw barcoded reads, throwing out single-read molecular identifier groups before consensus assembly and CDR3 extraction. Clonotype tables were post-analysed with VDJtools, and diversity was normalized by down-sampling all datasets to the smallest sample size. Repertoire overlap clustering matched CDR3 amino acid but not nucleotide sequences to correct batch-related cross-sample contamination. The raw public data were reprocessed by TCRdb itself: fastp quality trimming at Q25, MiXCR clonotype calling, in-frame beta chains only. Each CDR3 protein appears once, grouped with its most common genes and DNA. The V and J calls, along with clone size, are taken from TCRdb and not from the paper's own processing. This sample has 430,000 or so distinct CDR3 sequences in its table, and approximately 39% of those were observed once. The leading ten clones occupy 6.5% to 8% of the sample.

This clonotype was counted only a few times. The clone's antigen remains unknown. No qualities accompany the bases; no much larger clone lies one base away. This TCR was sampled from a girl aged 2-10 years with multiple sclerosis. Recombination joined TRBV5-1 with TRBJ1-6; the D gene cannot be resolved reliably. The sequenced material came from blood. The CDR3 in this case is CASSLGNYNSPLHF. The DNA reads as follows: TGCGCCAGCAGCTTGGGGAATTATAATTCACCCCTCCACTTT.